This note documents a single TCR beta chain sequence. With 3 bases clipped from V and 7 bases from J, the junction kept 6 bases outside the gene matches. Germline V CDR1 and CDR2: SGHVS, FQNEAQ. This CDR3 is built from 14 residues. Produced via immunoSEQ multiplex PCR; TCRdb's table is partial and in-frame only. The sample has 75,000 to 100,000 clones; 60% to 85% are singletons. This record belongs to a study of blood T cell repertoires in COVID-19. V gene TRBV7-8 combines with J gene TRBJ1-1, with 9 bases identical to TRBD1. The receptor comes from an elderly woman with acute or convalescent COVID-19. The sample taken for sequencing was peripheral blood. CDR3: CASSFGTGIIEAFF. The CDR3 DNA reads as TGTGCCAGCAGCTTCGGGACAGGGATAATTGAAGCTTTCTTT.